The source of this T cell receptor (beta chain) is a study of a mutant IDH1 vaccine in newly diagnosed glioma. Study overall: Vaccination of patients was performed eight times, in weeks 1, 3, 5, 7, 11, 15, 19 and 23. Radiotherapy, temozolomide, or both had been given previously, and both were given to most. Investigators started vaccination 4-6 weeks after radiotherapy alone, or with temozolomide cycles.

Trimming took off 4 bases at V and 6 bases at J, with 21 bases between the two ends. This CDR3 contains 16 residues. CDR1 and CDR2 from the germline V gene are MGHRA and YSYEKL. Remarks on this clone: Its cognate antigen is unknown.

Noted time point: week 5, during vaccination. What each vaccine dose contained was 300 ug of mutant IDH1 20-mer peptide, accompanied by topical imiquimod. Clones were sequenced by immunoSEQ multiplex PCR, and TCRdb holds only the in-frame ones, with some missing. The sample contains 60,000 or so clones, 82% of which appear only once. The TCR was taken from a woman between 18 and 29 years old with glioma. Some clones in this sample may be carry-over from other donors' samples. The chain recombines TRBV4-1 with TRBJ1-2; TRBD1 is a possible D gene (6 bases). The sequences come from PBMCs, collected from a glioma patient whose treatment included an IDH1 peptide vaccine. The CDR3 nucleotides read TGCGCCAGCAGCCTAAGGGGGGATTTAATCCTTAATGGCTACACCTTC. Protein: CASSLRGDLILNGYTF.